These 10 T cell receptor beta chains originate from one sample sequenced in a study of blood T cells in healthy people across ages. A J-beta primer mix and a sample-barcoded 5' primer were used in a second PCR of roughly 6 to 11 cycles. One entry per CDR3 protein results from TCRdb running MiXCR on the 5' RACE reads. The sample records around 940,000 distinct CDR3 sequences, roughly 50% being singletons. Material: blood. The source is a woman aged 60-70 years in good health.

V usage is TRBV4-1 and J usage is TRBJ2-5; weak D call: TRBD1 (5 bases). The J call could be wrong; TRBJ2-7 is a better fit for the DNA end. Germline V CDR1 and CDR2: MGHRA, YSYEKL. CDR3 length equals 13 residues. The CDR3 DNA reads as TGCGCCAGTAGGGGTAAGGGTTCCTACGAGCAGTACTTC. Translating it yields CASRGKGSYEQYF.

This clonotype has a single count. V gene TRBV4-1 combines with J gene TRBJ2-5; perhaps TRBD2 as D (5 bases). Germline V lookup: CDR1 MGHRA, CDR2 YSYEKL. CDR3 length: 16 residues. V was trimmed by 2 bases and J by 2 bases, leaving 15 bases between them. The CDR3 here is CASSQWILGAQETQYF. The CDR3 nucleotides read TGCGCCAGCAGCCAATGGATCCTGGGAGCTCAAGAGACCCAGTACTTC.

The chain uses TRBV5-1 and TRBJ2-7; D gene uncertain. V was clipped by 5 bases and J by 1 base, with 13 bases between them. Germline lookup yields CDR1 SGHRS and CDR2 YFSETQ. The CDR3 consists of 14 residues. CDR3 amino acids: CASSVFAESYEQYF. The CDR3 DNA reads as TGCGCCAGCAGTGTGTTCGCGGAATCCTACGAGCAGTACTTC.

CDR3 protein: CASSQLVQLERDQPQHF. Here the CDR3 DNA reads TGCGCCAGCAGCCAGCTCGTCCAGTTGGAGAGAGATCAGCCCCAGCATTTT. V gene TRBV4-1 combines with J gene TRBJ1-5, with D hard to call. The CDR3 is made up of 17 amino acids. Germline V gene data show CDR1 as MGHRA and CDR2 as YSYEKL. V lost 3 bases, J lost 5 bases, and 20 bases lay in between.

This clonotype was recorded at least ten times. The chain joins TRBV29-1 to TRBJ1-5, with D possibly matching TRBD1 (6 bases). Trimming took 5 bases from V and 7 from J, leaving 21 bases between them. Germline CDR1 SQVTM, CDR2 ANQGSEA. The CDR3 spans 15 residues. CDR3 sequence: CSVCLQGSSGQPQHF. CDR3 nucleotides: TGCAGCGTTTGCCTACAGGGATCGTCCGGACAGCCCCAGCATTTT.

This clonotype has just a few counts. The chain carries TRBV7-2 and TRBJ2-3; D uncertain. Germline lookup yields CDR1 SGHTA and CDR2 FQGNSA. The CDR3 spans 15 residues. V lost 1 base to trimming and J lost 1 base, with 9 bases between them. CDR3 nucleotides: TGTGCCAGCAGCTTAGGGACCGCGGGCACAGATACGCAGTATTTT. This sequence encodes CASSLGTAGTDTQYF.

This clonotype has just one count. The rearrangement joins TRBV20-1 to TRBJ2-5, with 11 bases matching TRBD2. Trimming removed 5 bases from V and 11 bases from J; junction bases left unmatched: 19. Germline CDR1 and CDR2: DFQATT and SNEGSKA (reference sequence). The CDR3 runs 16 residues. The CDR3 protein is CSASSSELAGVEEQYF. As DNA, the CDR3 is TGCAGTGCTTCCTCCTCTGAACTAGCGGGAGTAGAAGAGCAGTACTTC.

V usage is TRBV11-2 and J usage is TRBJ2-7, with D unclear. Germline V lookup: CDR1 SGHAT, CDR2 FQNNGV. The CDR3 length is 16 residues. Trimming stripped 5 bases from V and 2 bases from J, with 19 bases between. CDR3 protein: CASSRLNGPFAYEQYF. Here the CDR3 DNA reads TGTGCCAGCAGCCGCCTCAATGGACCCTTCGCCTACGAGCAGTACTTC.

The rearrangement uses TRBV15 and TRBJ2-7; the D is unclear. V lost 0 bases, J lost 5 bases, and 11 bases lay in between. This CDR3 has 14 residues. Germline CDR1 LNHNV, CDR2 YYDKDF (reference sequence). The CDR3 sequence is CATSRDRAADEQYF. Here the CDR3 DNA reads TGTGCCACCAGCAGAGATCGAGCCGCCGACGAGCAGTACTTC.

The V gene is TRBV28, the J gene TRBJ1-2; no firm D call. The CDR3 runs 12 residues. V was clipped by 6 bases and J by 4 bases, with 9 bases between them. The germline V gene encodes CDR1 MDHEN and CDR2 SYDVKM. The CDR3 nucleotides are TGTGCCAGCAGATCCGGCGGCTATGGCTACACCTTC. It yields the protein CASRSGGYGYTF.